One sample yielded the 3 T cell receptor beta chains listed below, sequenced in a study of cytomegalovirus exposure and HLA in healthy donors. Profiled with immunoSEQ multiplex PCR; TCRdb holds only in-frame clones, not every one. The sample records about 160,000 clones, about 86% being singletons. The sample was PBMCs. These receptors all come from a woman between 18 and 29 years old in good health and CMV-seronegative.

V usage is TRBV6-4 and J usage is TRBJ2-3; D possibly corresponds to TRBD1 (6 bases). Trimming pared 4 bases from V and 1 base from J, leaving 12 bases between. This CDR3 spans 15 amino acids. Germline lookup yields CDR1 MRHNA and CDR2 SNTAGT. Here the CDR3 reads CASSVGGSGTDTQYF. The CDR3 coding sequence is TGTGCCAGCAGTGTAGGGGGTTCCGGCACAGATACGCAGTATTTT.

The V gene is TRBV11-1, the J gene TRBJ2-7, with D possibly matching TRBD2 (5 bases). Germline assignment: CDR1 SGHAT and CDR2 FQDESV (reference sequence). The CDR3 contains 16 residues. V was clipped by 4 bases and J by 2 bases, with 18 bases between them. The CDR3 loop is CASSSSALARTYEQYF. For the CDR3, the DNA is TGTGCCAGCAGCTCAAGTGCGCTAGCCAGGACCTACGAGCAGTACTTC. The full variable domain, rest sourced from reference TRBV11-1 and TRBJ2-7, is EAEVAQSPRYKITEKSQAVAFWCDPISGHATLYWYRQILGQGPELLVQFQDESVVDDSQLPKDRFSAERLKGVDSTLKIQPAELGDSAMYLCASSSSALARTYEQYFGPGTRLTVT.

J is TRBJ2-7 and V is TRBV5-6; D perhaps matches TRBD1 (5 bases). In germline, CDR1 is SGHDT, CDR2 YYEEEE. The CDR3 covers 12 residues. The V and J ends lost 2 bases and 5 bases respectively, with 8 bases between them. The CDR3 loop is CASSLQVHEQYF. CDR3 coding DNA: TGTGCCAGCAGCTTACAGGTTCACGAGCAGTACTTC.